Presented here are 8 T cell receptor beta chains from one specimen sequenced in a study of early T cells in non-severe SARS-CoV-2 infection. TCRdb redid the calling of the 5' RACE reads with MiXCR, one entry per CDR3 protein. Here the sample spans roughly 90,000 distinct CDR3 sequences, approximately 14% being singletons. Sequenced material: whole blood. These TCRs come from an adult who was a healthcare worker with PCR-confirmed SARS-CoV-2 infection or an uninfected control (not recorded which).

V usage is TRBV5-1 and J usage is TRBJ1-4, with TRBD1 as a possible D gene (6 bases). CDR1 SGHRS and CDR2 YFSETQ come from the germline V gene. V lost 4 bases and J lost 2, with 15 bases in between. This CDR3 spans 16 amino acids. CDR3: CASSTDWGRTNEKLFF. The CDR3 bases are TGCGCCAGCAGCACTGATTGGGGGCGGACTAATGAAAAACTGTTTTTT.

The CDR3 loop is CSARVVNSGGPESYNEQFF. The DNA for the CDR3 is TGCAGTGCTAGAGTAGTGAATAGCGGGGGCCCAGAATCCTACAATGAGCAGTTCTTC. The chain joins TRBV20-1 to TRBJ2-1, with 9 bases identical to TRBD2. The trim removed 1 base at V and 1 base at J, leaving 14 bases unmatched. Germline assignment: CDR1 DFQATT and CDR2 SNEGSKA (reference sequence). The length of the CDR3 is 19 residues.

This clonotype was observed at least ten times. V gene TRBV7-6 combines with J gene TRBJ2-3; unclear D gene. The CDR3 extends over 13 amino acids. Germline CDR1 SGHVS, CDR2 FNYEAQ. The germline V and J ends were trimmed by 0 bases and 4 bases, with 5 bases remaining between them. The CDR3 loop reads CASSLALPDTQYF. CDR3 in DNA: TGTGCCAGCAGCTTAGCCCTCCCAGATACGCAGTATTTT. Variable domain in full (rest from reference TRBV7-6 and TRBJ2-3): GAGVSQSPRYKVTKRGQDVALRCDPISGHVSLYWYRQALGQGPEFLTYFNYEAQQDKSGLPNDRFSAERPEGSISTLTIQRTEQRDSAMYRCASSLALPDTQYFGPGTRLTVL.

This clonotype has more than one count but fewer than ten. This rearrangement joins TRBV27 to TRBJ2-3, with TRBD2 matching over 10 bases. Germline CDR1 is MNHEY and CDR2 is SMNVEV (reference sequence). The V segment lost 7 bases and the J segment 1 base; nucleotides outside the gene matches: 14. The CDR3 spans 18 residues. The CDR3 nucleotides read TGTGCCAGCAAGCGGACTAGCGGTTTGTCGGGGGGCACAGATACGCAGTATTTT. Protein: CASKRTSGLSGGTDTQYF.

The chain links TRBV9 to TRBJ2-5, with a possible D match to TRBD2 (5 bases). The CDR3 extends over 15 amino acids. Looked up from germline, CDR1 is SGDLS and CDR2 is YYNGEE. The V gene lost 1 base and the J gene lost 0 bases, with 10 bases spanning the gap. The CDR3 sequence: CASSVSGLDQETQYF. The CDR3 region has the DNA TGTGCCAGCAGCGTATCCGGACTGGACCAAGAGACCCAGTACTTC.

The rearrangement links TRBV6-2 or TRBV6-3 to TRBJ2-3, with 9 bases that match TRBD2. There are 17 residues in the CDR3. Trimming at V came to 0 bases and at J to 0 bases, leaving 4 bases not matched to a gene. The germline V gene has CDR1 MNHEY and CDR2 SVGEGT. The CDR3 sequence is CASSYSIAGESTDTQYF. CDR3 DNA: TGTGCCAGCAGTTACTCGATAGCGGGGGAAAGCACAGATACGCAGTATTTT.

Only a few counts were recorded for this clonotype. The DNA for the CDR3 is TGCGCCAGCAGCCAAACCGGGGCGGACAATGAGCAGTTCTTC. Residues: CASSQTGADNEQFF. J is TRBJ2-1 and V is TRBV5-1; the D call may be TRBD1 or TRBD2 (5 bases each). V shed 4 bases and J shed 5 bases, with 13 bases lying between them. The germline V gene has CDR1 SGHRS and CDR2 YFSETQ. The CDR3 totals 14 residues.

This clonotype was recorded a few times. This chain links TRBV27 with TRBJ2-7; D might be TRBD1 (6 bases). Germline CDR1 and CDR2: MNHEY and SMNVEV (reference sequence). The CDR3 has 14 residues. V lost 3 bases and J 3 bases, leaving 12 bases between the germline ends. CDR3 sequence (DNA): TGTGCCAGCAGTTTGAACAGGGAAGTCTACGAGCAGTACTTC. This encodes CASSLNREVYEQYF.